One TCR beta chain is described in this entry. Source study methods: Estimation of nucleated cell counts was performed using reference gene primer amplification. Clones were sequenced by immunoSEQ multiplex PCR, and TCRdb holds only the in-frame ones, with some missing. V and J calls and clone size are as listed in that table; D and trimming were resolved from the DNA. The sample includes tens of thousands of clones, approximately 90% of them seen just once. The data were taken from a study of blood T cell repertoires in COVID-19. Study overall: The samples span acute and convalescent COVID-19 from the United States, Italy and Spain. Nucleic acid was either cDNA or gDNA, and it came from T cells, B-cell-depleted T cells, or PBMCs.

Trimming removed 0 bases from V and 1 base from J, with 19 bases in between. The CDR3 sequence is 19 residues long. Looked up from germline, CDR1 is LGHNA and CDR2 is YSLEER. The V and J genes are TRBV4-3 and TRBJ2-1, with D perhaps matching TRBD2 (5 bases). The sample taken for sequencing was peripheral blood. The clonotype was recovered from a woman of 80 years or more with active COVID-19. In DNA form, the CDR3 reads TGCGCCAGCAGCCAAGATGCCCACCCGGGGATCCGGTCCTACAATGAGCAGTTCTTC. It specifies CASSQDAHPGIRSYNEQFF.